This TCR beta chain was profiled in a study of tumor-infiltrating lymphocytes in primary liver carcinoma. About the study: There were roughly 3.5 to 8 million productive TCRbeta reads per sample, a yield similar across tissue types. Study-wide results and caveats: Tumor-blood pairs (like tumor-adjacent pairs) overlapped less than tumor region pairs did.

CDR1 is SGHRS and CDR2 is YFSETQ in the germline V gene. The length of the CDR3 is 16 residues. V lost 0 bases and J 2 bases, leaving 13 bases between the germline ends. The template, 500 ng total RNA, yielded TCR beta cDNA made with a constant-region primer. Three-round nested multiplex PCR performed with slightly modified ARM-PCR produced the TCR beta libraries. Two initial PCR rounds of around 10 cycles each paired TRBV1-TRBV30 forward primers with a C-beta reverse primer. TCRdb itself ran the multiplex PCR reads through MiXCR, one entry per CDR3 protein. The table shows around 120,000 distinct CDR3 sequences, with approximately 68% occurring only once. A remark on this clonotype: Its target is unknown. This may come from a read error, since a much larger clone is one base off.

The roughly 19-32 mg bulk tissue piece was not sorted before simultaneous RNA and DNA extraction. Chronic HBV infection affected patients, none of whom had received treatment. The receptor was derived from an older woman with primary liver carcinoma and hepatitis B virus infection. The chain couples TRBV5-1 to TRBJ2-3; unclear D gene. The sample was tumor-adjacent normal liver tissue. The CDR3 region has the DNA TGCGCCAGCAGCTTGGAGGGTAATAAGCCCACAGATACGCAGTATTTT. Its translation is CASSLEGNKPTDTQYF.